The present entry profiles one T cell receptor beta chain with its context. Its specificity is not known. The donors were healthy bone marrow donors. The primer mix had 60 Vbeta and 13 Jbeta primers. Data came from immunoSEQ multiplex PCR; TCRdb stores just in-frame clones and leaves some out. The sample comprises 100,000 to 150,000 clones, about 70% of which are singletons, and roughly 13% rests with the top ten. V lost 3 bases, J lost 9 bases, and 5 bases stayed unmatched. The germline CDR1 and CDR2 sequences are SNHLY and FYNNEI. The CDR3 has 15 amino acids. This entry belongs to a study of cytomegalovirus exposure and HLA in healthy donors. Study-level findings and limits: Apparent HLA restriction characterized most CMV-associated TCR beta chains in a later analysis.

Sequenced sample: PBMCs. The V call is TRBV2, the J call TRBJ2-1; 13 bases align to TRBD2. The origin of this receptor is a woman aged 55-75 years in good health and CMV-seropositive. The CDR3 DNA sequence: TGTGCCAGCAGTGAGACTAGCGGGGGGCGGGGTGAGCAGTTCTTC. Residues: CASSETSGGRGEQFF.